Presented here are 24 T cell receptor beta chains from one specimen sequenced in a study of T cell responses to AZD1222 COVID-19 vaccine. Sequencing was performed with immunoSEQ multiplex PCR; in TCRdb, only in-frame clones are kept and a portion is missing. The sample shows about 93,000 clones, approximately 86% of them seen only once. This material consisted of peripheral blood, taken on day 0 of AZD1222 vaccination. All receptors come from an adult in good health.

This clone was observed a single time. This sequence joins TRBV6-5 and TRBJ2-7; 8 bases agree with TRBD1. With 10 bases clipped from V and 5 bases from J, the junction kept 10 bases outside the gene matches. The V gene's germline CDR1 is MNHEY and CDR2 SVGAGI. CDR3 length: 13 residues. This chain's CDR3 is CAISDRVVDEQYF. The CDR3 region has the DNA TGTGCCATCTCGGACAGGGTTGTCGACGAGCAGTACTTC.

The gene calls are TRBV15 and TRBJ2-7; D gene ambiguous. The germline V and J ends were trimmed by 2 bases and 5 bases, with 10 bases remaining between them. Per the germline V gene, CDR1 is LNHNV and CDR2 is YYDKDF (reference sequence). CDR3 length: 13 residues. The CDR3 loop is CATSRSPFNEQYF. The CDR3, as DNA: TGTGCCACCAGCAGATCTCCCTTCAACGAGCAGTACTTC.

This chain connects TRBV4-2 to TRBJ1-2; 9 bases fit TRBD1. V shed 0 bases, J shed 6 bases, and the junction held 17 bases outside the gene matches. Germline V gene data show CDR1 as LGHNA and CDR2 as YNFKEQ. The CDR3 extends over 19 amino acids. The CDR3 sequence: CASSQDLYRGQGGNHGYTF. The DNA for the CDR3 is TGTGCCAGCAGCCAAGATCTTTATCGGGGACAGGGAGGGAATCATGGCTACACCTTC.

The rearrangement uses TRBV6-5 and TRBJ2-2; 7 bases are a match to TRBD1. CDR1 MNHEY and CDR2 SVGAGI come from the germline V gene. The CDR3 length is 13 residues. After removal of 9 bases from V and 5 bases from J, the junction contained 6 bases not matched to a gene. The CDR3 protein is CASTKGATGELFF. For the CDR3, the DNA is TGTGCCAGTACAAAGGGGGCGACCGGGGAGCTGTTTTTT.

V usage is TRBV6-1 and J usage is TRBJ1-6, with 9 nucleotides matching TRBD1. From germline, CDR1 is MNHNS and CDR2 SASEGT. The CDR3 has 17 amino acids. The V and J ends lost 0 bases and 8 bases, in that order; junction bases with no gene match: 8. The DNA for the CDR3 is TGTGCCAGCAGTGAAGCTTTTGGCGGGACAGGGTATTCACCCCTCCACTTT. Translation: CASSEAFGGTGYSPLHF.

The chain links TRBV5-1 to TRBJ2-7; 8 bases match TRBD2. Unmatched junction bases numbered 12, after V lost 0 bases and J lost 7 bases. This CDR3 contains 16 residues. Germline V CDR1 and CDR2: SGHRS, YFSETQ. CDR3 nucleotides: TGCGCCAGCAGCTTGGGACCACATAGTGGCGGGGGGGAGCAGTACTTC. Translating it yields CASSLGPHSGGGEQYF.

The chain carries TRBV30 and TRBJ2-5; 7 bases are shared with TRBD1. J gave up 7 bases and V 2 bases, and 10 bases lay outside the gene matches. There are 14 residues in the CDR3. CDR1 is GTSNPN and CDR2 is SVGIG in the germline V gene (reference sequence). The CDR3 DNA follows: TGTGCCTGGAGTAGTCAAACAGGGGATGCGACCCAGTACTTC. Amino acid sequence: CAWSSQTGDATQYF.

This clone has only a few counts. The CDR3 DNA follows: TGTGCCAGCAGCTTAGCTCCAGGGCCTCTTTACGAGCAGTACTTC. This encodes CASSLAPGPLYEQYF. The chain recombines TRBV11-2 with TRBJ2-7; the D gene is possibly TRBD1 (5 bases). Trimming took off 1 base at V and 4 bases at J, with 14 bases between the two ends. CDR1 is SGHAT, CDR2 FQNNGV, per germline. This CDR3 is 15 amino acids long.

DNA for the CDR3: TGTGCTAGTGGTTTGGTACTAGCTACCGGGGAGCTGTTTTTT. This sequence encodes CASGLVLATGELFF. The rearrangement links TRBV12-5 to TRBJ2-2; tentative D call: TRBD2 (6 bases). Germline assignment: CDR1 LGHNT and CDR2 FRNRAP. V was pared by 0 bases and J by 5 bases, with 7 bases between. There are 14 residues in the CDR3.

The chain joins TRBV11-2 to TRBJ2-3, with 7 bases that match TRBD1. CDR3 size: 15 residues. The junction had 8 bases not matched to a gene; V was cut back by 4 bases and J by 4 bases. Germline CDR1 is SGHAT and CDR2 is FQNNGV. CDR3 DNA sequence: TGTGCCAGCAGCTCTACAGGGGCCGGGGCAGATACGCAGTATTTT. Its protein product is CASSSTGAGADTQYF. The full variable domain, in which reference TRBV11-2 and TRBJ2-3 provide the parts outside the CDR3, is EAGVAQSPRYKIIEKRQSVAFWCNPISGHATLYWYQQILGQGPKLLIQFQNNGVVDDSQLPKDRFSAERLKGVDSTLKIQPAKLEDSAVYLCASSSTGAGADTQYFGPGTRLTVL.

DNA of the CDR3: TGTGCCAGCAGCTCCCGACTAGCGGGTGGGCTGAGCTCCTACGAGCAGTACTTC. Its protein product is CASSSRLAGGLSSYEQYF. The gene calls are TRBV13 and TRBJ2-7; TRBD2 aligns across 10 bases. The CDR3 is 18 residues long. V trimming: 4 bases; J trimming: 0 bases; junction bases outside the gene matches: 12. Germline CDR1 reads PRHDT; CDR2 reads FYEKMQ (reference sequence).

The gene calls are TRBV4-1 and TRBJ2-4, with D possibly matching TRBD2 (6 bases). The germline CDR1 and CDR2 sequences are MGHRA and YSYEKL. This CDR3 spans 16 amino acids. The V end was cut by 0 bases, the J end by 1 base, with 10 bases between. The CDR3 here is CASSQEMAGAKNIQYF. The CDR3 nucleotides are TGCGCCAGCAGCCAAGAGATGGCGGGGGCCAAAAACATTCAGTACTTC.

This clone has only one observation. The chain employs TRBV6-5 and TRBJ2-7, with D tentatively TRBD1 or TRBD2 (5 bases each). Per germline, CDR1 MNHEY and CDR2 SVGAGI. CDR3 length: 14 residues. V was trimmed by 6 bases and J by 3 bases, leaving 15 bases between them. CDR3 region: CASRPQGVGYEQYF. CDR3 DNA sequence: TGTGCCAGCAGACCGCAGGGAGTCGGCTACGAGCAGTACTTC.

The J gene is TRBJ1-4, the V gene TRBV5-8; tentatively, D is TRBD1 (5 bases). Germline V CDR1 and CDR2: SGHTS, YDEGEE. The CDR3 extends over 13 amino acids. Between the trimmed V and J ends, which lost 1 base and 10 bases, there was a span of 11 bases. CDR3 in DNA: TGTGCCAGCAGCTTGATCCAGGGAGGAAAACTGTTTTTT. It specifies CASSLIQGGKLFF.

The chain carries TRBV5-1 and TRBJ2-1; D is ambiguous. V lost 7 bases and J lost 6, with 8 bases in between. The CDR3 is 11 residues long. CDR1 SGHRS and CDR2 YFSETQ come from the germline V gene. Written as DNA, the CDR3 is TGCGCCAGCCGTACAACCAATGAGCAGTTCTTC. It specifies CASRTTNEQFF.

The V call is TRBV7-2, the J call TRBJ2-2; 7 bases map to TRBD1. The CDR3 covers 15 residues. V lost 5 bases, J lost 3 bases, and 6 bases stayed unmatched. Per the germline V gene, CDR1 is SGHTA and CDR2 is FQGNSA. The CDR3 spells CASSRDRTDTGELFF. For the CDR3, the DNA is TGTGCCAGCAGCCGGGACAGAACCGACACCGGGGAGCTGTTTTTT. Full variable domain (rest looked up from reference TRBV7-2 and TRBJ2-2): GAGVSQSPSNKVTEKGKDVELRCDPISGHTALYWYRQSLGQGLEFLIYFQGNSAPDKSGLPSDRFSAERTGGSVSTLTIQRTQQEDSAVYLCASSRDRTDTGELFFGEGSRLTVL.

The chain recombines TRBV29-1 with TRBJ2-1; D call uncertain. Germline V gene data show CDR1 as SQVTM and CDR2 as ANQGSEA. The CDR3 runs to 12 residues. Deletions cut 7 bases from V and 8 bases from J, with 15 bases between. CDR3 in amino acids: CSARRAVDEQFF. The CDR3 DNA reads as TGCAGCGCCCGCCGGGCGGTCGATGAGCAGTTCTTC.

This clone appeared a single time. The chain recombines TRBV6-5 with TRBJ2-1; possibly TRBD2 for D (5 bases). V was cut by 6 bases and J by 3 bases, with 15 bases left in between. The CDR3 runs 15 residues. CDR1 is MNHEY and CDR2 is SVGAGI in the germline V gene. The CDR3 sequence is CASRDSYRDYNEQFF. The CDR3 coding sequence is TGTGCCAGCAGGGACTCCTACCGAGACTACAATGAGCAGTTCTTC.

Concerning this clone itself: One end of the junction fails to match germline, which may point to a read error. This CDR3 reads CASSLNPQGGSQYF. The CDR3 bases are TGTGCTAGCAGCTTAAACCCCCAGGGAGGGTCCCAGTACTTC. The rearrangement links TRBV7-7 to TRBJ2-5; 7 bases are shared with TRBD2. CDR1 SSHAT and CDR2 FNYEAQ come from the germline V gene (reference sequence). CDR3 length equals 14 residues.

The chain is built from TRBV5-6 and TRBJ1-2; unclear D gene. CDR1 SGHDT and CDR2 YYEEEE come from the germline V gene. The CDR3 runs to 14 residues. Trimming shortened V by 4 bases and J by 4 bases, and 14 bases separated the two germline ends. The CDR3 here is CASSPTHRTYGYTF. The CDR3 DNA is TGTGCCAGCAGCCCGACACATCGAACCTATGGCTACACCTTC.

The chain has TRBV6-4 and TRBJ1-6, with D maybe TRBD1 (6 bases). The CDR3 totals 14 residues. Germline CDR1 and CDR2: MRHNA and SNTAGT. V shed 4 bases and J shed 10 bases, with 14 bases lying between them. The CDR3 DNA is TGTGCCAGCAGTGCCATGGGGGGCGCCTCACCCCTCCACTTT. This encodes CASSAMGGASPLHF.

V and J are TRBV27 and TRBJ2-1; D unresolved. This CDR3 comprises 13 residues. Per the germline V gene, CDR1 is MNHEY and CDR2 is SMNVEV (reference sequence). V shed 2 bases and J shed 4 bases, with 6 bases lying between them. The CDR3 DNA sequence: TGTGCCAGCAGTTTAAACCTATACAATGAGCAGTTCTTC. This encodes CASSLNLYNEQFF.

The rearrangement links TRBV27 to TRBJ1-4, with a weak D call TRBD1 (6 bases). Per germline, CDR1 MNHEY and CDR2 SMNVEV (reference sequence). The CDR3 runs 16 residues. The V end was cut by 3 bases, the J end by 4 bases, with 15 bases between. The CDR3 loop reads CASSLRGGFGNEKLFF. The CDR3, as DNA: TGTGCCAGCAGTTTGAGGGGGGGCTTCGGTAATGAAAAACTGTTTTTT.

This CDR3 is CASSLAQGRGEQYF. The CDR3 nucleotides are TGTGCCAGCAGCTTGGCCCAGGGAAGGGGCGAGCAGTACTTC. The rearrangement links TRBV5-6 to TRBJ2-7; D is possibly TRBD1 (5 bases). CDR3 size: 14 residues. Germline values: CDR1 SGHDT, CDR2 YYEEEE. Trimming removed 0 bases from V and 6 bases from J, with 13 bases in between.